A selection of T cell receptor beta chains follows, all from one sample in a study of beta chain features in type 1 diabetes. Some clones are missing from TCRdb's copy, which holds only in-frame ones; the method was immunoSEQ multiplex PCR. The sample yields some 900,000 clones, 15% to 20% seen once. The specimen sequenced was naive CD4+ T cells from blood. The receptors stem from a woman between 18 and 29 years old in good health. CDR3s include the opening cysteine and the closing phenylalanine or tryptophan. Each record gives: V gene, clone size, D gene, J gene, CDR3 length, CDR3 DNA, CDR3 protein. D genes are given only for firm matches. Clone size is stated in some rows and not others, as once, few, many or a class when expanded.

V: TRBV7-2
size: few
D: TRBD1
J: TRBJ2-7
length: 13
DNA: TGTGCCAGCAGCCGCGGGACAGGGTCCGAGCAGTACTTC
CDR3: CASSRGTGSEQYF

V: TRBV11-2
size: -
D: -
J: TRBJ1-5
length: 12
DNA: TGTGCCAGCAGCAACGGTGGTAGGCCCCAGCATTTT
CDR3: CASSNGGRPQHF

V: TRBV5-1
size: few
D: TRBD1
J: TRBJ1-4
length: 15
DNA: TGCGCCAGCAGCTTGGTAGGGGACAGGACTGAAAAACTGTTTTTT
CDR3: CASSLVGDRTEKLFF

V: TRBV10-3
size: -
D: TRBD2
J: TRBJ2-1
length: 17
DNA: TGTGCCAGCAGTAACCCTCGACTAGCGGGAGTTGGTAATGAGCAGTTCTTC
CDR3: CASSNPRLAGVGNEQFF

V: TRBV29-1
size: few
D: TRBD2
J: TRBJ2-7
length: 14
DNA: TGCAGCGTTATGCCCGGGACTAGCGGCTACGAGCAGTACTTC
CDR3: CSVMPGTSGYEQYF

V: TRBV9
size: -
D: TRBD2
J: TRBJ2-7
length: 15
DNA: TGTGCCAGCAGCGGCGGGACTAGCGGGAGAGGTGAGCAGTACTTC
CDR3: CASSGGTSGRGEQYF

V: TRBV7-2
size: few
D: TRBD1
J: TRBJ1-5
length: 18
DNA: TGTGCCAGCAGCCCCCGGACTTCCGGGACAGGGGGCGGTCAGCCCCAGCATTTT
CDR3: CASSPRTSGTGGGQPQHF

V: TRBV7-9
size: few
D: -
J: TRBJ1-5
length: 19
DNA: TGTGCCAGCAGCTTAGCGCTGGGGACGGAACGATTGGGCAATCAGCCCCAGCATTTT
CDR3: CASSLALGTERLGNQPQHF

V: TRBV5-1
size: few
D: TRBD1
J: TRBJ1-1
length: 15
DNA: TGCGCCAGCAGCTTGAGTCCAGGGGGCCCCACTGAAGCTTTCTTT
CDR3: CASSLSPGGPTEAFF

V: TRBV7-9
size: few
D: -
J: TRBJ2-6
length: 15
DNA: TGTGCCAGCAGCCTAGCAAGCTCTGGGGCCAACGTCCTGACTTTC
CDR3: CASSLASSGANVLTF

V: TRBV28
size: -
D: TRBD2
J: TRBJ2-1
length: 17
DNA: TGTGCCAGCAGTTCCCCAGTAGGACTAGCGGGAGACAATGAGCAGTTCTTC
CDR3: CASSSPVGLAGDNEQFF

V: TRBV28
size: few
D: -
J: TRBJ1-1
length: 11
DNA: TGTGCCAGCAGTTTCAAATTCTGGGCTTTCTTT
CDR3: CASSFKFWAFF

V: TRBV29-1
size: -
D: TRBD1
J: TRBJ2-3
length: 12
DNA: TGCAGCGTTGTGACAGGGATAGATACGCAGTATTTT
CDR3: CSVVTGIDTQYF

V: TRBV7-2
size: few
D: -
J: TRBJ2-5
length: 14
DNA: TGTGCCAGCAGCACCGGGACACTTCAAGAGACCCAGTACTTC
CDR3: CASSTGTLQETQYF

V: TRBV19
size: -
D: TRBD1
J: TRBJ2-3
length: 15
DNA: TGTGCCAGTCGGACAAGGACAGGGCATGCAGATACGCAGTATTTT
CDR3: CASRTRTGHADTQYF

V: TRBV25-1
size: few
D: -
J: TRBJ2-1
length: 16
DNA: TGTGCCAGCAGTGGACGGGACCTGAGCTCCTACAATGAGCAGTTCTTC
CDR3: CASSGRDLSSYNEQFF

V: TRBV27
size: -
D: -
J: TRBJ2-1
length: 17
DNA: TGTGCCAGCAGTCCGATATCCCGCAGGGATCGGATGGATGAGCAGTTCTTC
CDR3: CASSPISRRDRMDEQFF

V: TRBV16
size: -
D: -
J: TRBJ1-2
length: 16
DNA: TGTGCCAGCAGCCAATCTGGCCTAGAGGGAGACTATGGCTACACCTTC
CDR3: CASSQSGLEGDYGYTF

V: TRBV7-8
size: -
D: -
J: TRBJ2-1
length: 12
DNA: TGTGCCAGCAGCTCCGGCCACAATGAGCAGTTCTTC
CDR3: CASSSGHNEQFF

V: TRBV7-2
size: -
D: TRBD2
J: TRBJ2-5
length: 17
DNA: TGTGCCAGCAGCCAGGGACTAGCGCTTGAGTGGGGGGAGACCCAGTACTTC
CDR3: CASSQGLALEWGETQYF

V: TRBV5-1
size: few
D: -
J: TRBJ2-7
length: 14
DNA: TGCGCCAGCAGCTTGGAGGCACTAGCCTACGAGCAGTACTTC
CDR3: CASSLEALAYEQYF

V: TRBV28
size: -
D: -
J: TRBJ1-5
length: 15
DNA: TGTGCCAGCAGTTTTCAGCGCTATAGCAATCAGCCCCAGCATTTT
CDR3: CASSFQRYSNQPQHF

V: TRBV4-2
size: few
D: -
J: TRBJ2-3
length: 20
DNA: TGTGCCAGCAGCCAGCCCAGGACTGCCCCTTCGTCTCAGGTAGCAGATACGCAGTATTTT
CDR3: CASSQPRTAPSSQVADTQYF

V: TRBV7-2
size: -
D: TRBD1
J: TRBJ2-5
length: 16
DNA: TGTGCCAGCAGCTCACCGGGACAGGGTTTCGGGGAGACCCAGTACTTC
CDR3: CASSSPGQGFGETQYF

V: TRBV27
size: -
D: -
J: TRBJ1-1
length: 14
DNA: TGTGCCAGCAGTTTACTTAGGGGAGGGACTGAAGCTTTCTTT
CDR3: CASSLLRGGTEAFF

V: TRBV28
size: -
D: TRBD1
J: TRBJ2-1
length: 16
DNA: TGTGCCAGCAGCTTCGCCTTCGGGACAGGGGGAAATGAGCAGTTCTTC
CDR3: CASSFAFGTGGNEQFF

V: TRBV5-6
size: -
D: TRBD1
J: TRBJ2-5
length: 15
DNA: TGTGCCAGCAGCTTGCCAGGGGGAACAAGAGAGACCCAGTACTTC
CDR3: CASSLPGGTRETQYF

V: TRBV10-3
size: -
D: TRBD2
J: TRBJ2-3
length: 17
DNA: TGTGCCATCAGTGGCCAGGGACTAGCGGGAGTTTTAGATACGCAGTATTTT
CDR3: CAISGQGLAGVLDTQYF

V: TRBV6-1
size: few
D: TRBD2
J: TRBJ2-1
length: 16
DNA: TGTGCCAGCAGAGAAATAGCGGGAGGTTCCTACAATGAGCAGTTCTTC
CDR3: CASREIAGGSYNEQFF

V: TRBV9
size: -
D: TRBD1
J: TRBJ2-7
length: 17
DNA: TGTGCCAGCAGCCAAGAGGTGTGGACAGGGACGTCCGGCGAGCAGTACTTC
CDR3: CASSQEVWTGTSGEQYF

V: TRBV5-4
size: -
D: -
J: TRBJ2-1
length: 15
DNA: TGTGCCAGCAGCTTGGCCGTTGGGCTCGCCAATGAGCAGTTCTTC
CDR3: CASSLAVGLANEQFF

V: TRBV18
size: -
D: TRBD2
J: TRBJ2-1
length: 16
DNA: TGTGCCAGCTCACCATTATCGAGCGGGACGTACAATGAGCAGTTCTTC
CDR3: CASSPLSSGTYNEQFF

V: TRBV14
size: -
D: -
J: TRBJ1-5
length: 13
DNA: TGTGCCAGCAGTCTTTATAGCAATCAGCCCCAGCATTTT
CDR3: CASSLYSNQPQHF

V: TRBV10-3
size: -
D: -
J: TRBJ2-4
length: 15
DNA: TGTGCCATCAGTGACATCCGGGACCGAGGAAACATTCAGTACTTC
CDR3: CAISDIRDRGNIQYF

V: TRBV10-3
size: -
D: TRBD1
J: TRBJ2-7
length: 13
DNA: TGTGCCATCAGCTACAGGGGGTCCTACGAGCAGTACTTC
CDR3: CAISYRGSYEQYF

V: TRBV7-9
size: -
D: TRBD1
J: TRBJ2-2
length: 17
DNA: TGTGCCAGCAGCTATCAAACCGGGACAGGGATTACCGGGGAGCTGTTTTTT
CDR3: CASSYQTGTGITGELFF

V: TRBV2
size: -
D: -
J: TRBJ2-2
length: 11
DNA: TGTGCCAGCAGCCTATACGGGGAGCTGTTTTTT
CDR3: CASSLYGELFF

V: TRBV5-6
size: -
D: -
J: TRBJ1-4
length: 15
DNA: TGTGCCAGCAGCTTGAGGTCGACAACTAATGAAAAACTGTTTTTT
CDR3: CASSLRSTTNEKLFF

V: TRBV6-6
size: few
D: -
J: TRBJ2-2
length: 13
DNA: TGTGCCAGCAGTTACTCTAACACCGGGGAGCTGTTTTTT
CDR3: CASSYSNTGELFF

V: TRBV11-1
size: few
D: TRBD1
J: TRBJ2-1
length: 15
DNA: TGTGCCAGCAGCCGACAGGGGAGAGGGGCAAGGGAGCAGTTCTTC
CDR3: CASSRQGRGAREQFF

V: TRBV7-6
size: few
D: TRBD2
J: TRBJ2-7
length: 17
DNA: TGTGCCAGCAGCTTATCCATCGGACTAGCGGAAACCTACGAGCAGTACTTC
CDR3: CASSLSIGLAETYEQYF

V: TRBV10-2
size: -
D: -
J: TRBJ2-4
length: 14
DNA: TGCGCCAGCAGTGACTCACTAGCCAAAAACATTCAGTACTTC
CDR3: CASSDSLAKNIQYF

V: TRBV7-9
size: -
D: -
J: TRBJ2-7
length: 13
DNA: TGTGCCAGCAGCTTCGGCGGGGCGTACGAGCAGTACTTC
CDR3: CASSFGGAYEQYF

V: TRBV5-4
size: few
D: -
J: TRBJ2-3
length: 17
DNA: TGTGCCAGCAGCTTGGATGTTAAGATCGGGCGCACAGATACGCAGTATTTT
CDR3: CASSLDVKIGRTDTQYF

V: TRBV5-1
size: few
D: TRBD2
J: TRBJ2-2
length: 16
DNA: TGCGCCAGCAGCTCAACCGGGACTAGGAACACCGGGGAGCTGTTTTTT
CDR3: CASSSTGTRNTGELFF

V: TRBV18
size: few
D: -
J: TRBJ2-2
length: 13
DNA: TGTGCCAGCTCACCTGATACCACCGGGGAGCTGTTTTTT
CDR3: CASSPDTTGELFF